The 23 T cell receptor beta chains presented below share a single source sample, sequenced in a study of post-analysis software for immune sequencing data. No antigen has been identified for these receptors. The TCR beta cDNA libraries contained unique molecular identifiers. TCRdb processed the PCR reads anew with MiXCR; each CDR3 protein has one entry. Of approximately 350,000 distinct CDR3 sequences listed, around 33% are singletons. Study findings and constraints: Comparison of patients with controls showed 4 to 6 TRBV segments more frequent in patients, TRBV5-6, TRBV5-1 and TRBV20-1 among them.

Sequences were obtained from blood. These receptors came from a girl between 5 and 17 years old with multiple sclerosis.

This clonotype was picked up a small number of times. The V call is TRBV9, the J call TRBJ1-6; D gene ambiguous. V was cut by 0 bases and J by 10 bases, with 11 bases left in between. The germline CDR1 and CDR2 sequences are SGDLS and YYNGEE. The CDR3 totals 14 residues. The CDR3 nucleotides are TGTGCCAGCAGCGTAGGGGAAAAGGGATCACCCCTCCACTTT. Amino acid sequence: CASSVGEKGSPLHF.

The chain links TRBV2 to TRBJ2-3; D ambiguous. V lost 7 bases to trimming and J lost 0 bases, with 14 bases between them. Germline V lookup: CDR1 SNHLY, CDR2 FYNNEI. The CDR3 is made up of 15 amino acids. The CDR3: CASIRKGLSTDTQYF. The DNA for the CDR3 is TGTGCCAGCATCAGAAAGGGCCTCAGCACAGATACGCAGTATTTT.

V gene TRBV20-1 combines with J gene TRBJ2-2; TRBD2 matches 12 bases. Germline-derived CDR1 and CDR2 are DFQATT and SNEGSKA (reference sequence). There are 15 residues in the CDR3. Germline trimming cut 6 bases from V and 5 bases from J; bases unmatched to any gene: 7. CDR3: CSARRGLAGTGELFF. The CDR3 nucleotides read TGCAGTGCCCGCCGCGGACTAGCGGGGACCGGGGAGCTGTTTTTT.

The chain joins TRBV5-1 to TRBJ2-7, with TRBD1 as a possible D gene (5 bases). V was pared by 4 bases and J by 0 bases, with 11 bases between. Germline CDR1 and CDR2: SGHRS and YFSETQ. This CDR3 is 14 amino acids long. CDR3 in DNA: TGCGCCAGCAGCCCGACGACAGTCTCCTACGAGCAGTACTTC. This translates into CASSPTTVSYEQYF.

This chain connects TRBV9 to TRBJ2-1; 12 nucleotides agree with TRBD2. The CDR3 runs to 17 residues. CDR1 is SGDLS, CDR2 YYNGEE, per germline. V shed 3 bases and J 2 bases; nucleotides not matched to a gene: 6. The CDR3 sequence is CASSGGLAGSPYNEQFF. The DNA of the CDR3 is TGTGCCAGCAGCGGGGGACTAGCGGGTTCCCCCTACAATGAGCAGTTCTTC.

This chain uses TRBV7-2 with TRBJ1-1; no definite D call. This CDR3 has 15 amino acids. Germline lookup yields CDR1 SGHTA and CDR2 FQGNSA. Trimming removed 2 bases from V and 1 base from J, with 11 bases in between. Here the CDR3 reads CASSLRELGNTEAFF. Written as DNA, the CDR3 is TGTGCCAGCAGCTTACGGGAGCTGGGGAACACTGAAGCTTTCTTT.

V gene TRBV6-1 combines with J gene TRBJ2-4; TRBD2 matches 9 bases. The CDR3 runs to 19 residues. In germline, CDR1 is MNHNS, CDR2 SASEGT. The junction had 24 bases not matched to a gene; V was cut back by 2 bases and J by 13 bases. CDR3 DNA: TGTGCCAGCAGTGAAAAAGGGACTAGCTTACACATTAATTCCTACGCGCAGTACTTC. It is translated as CASSEKGTSLHINSYAQYF.

The chain uses TRBV18 and TRBJ2-3; D is unresolved. The CDR3 loop spans 12 amino acids. Germline values: CDR1 KGHSH, CDR2 LQKENI. The germline V and J ends were trimmed by 6 bases and 6 bases, with 10 bases remaining between them. As DNA, the CDR3 is TGTGCCAGCTCGTCCAGTGTCGATACGCAGTATTTT. Protein product: CASSSSVDTQYF.

The chain recombines TRBV5-1 with TRBJ2-7; TRBD1 aligns across 7 bases. This CDR3 is built from 16 residues. J was trimmed by 2 bases and V by 0 bases; bases with no gene match: 8. Germline V gene data show CDR1 as SGHRS and CDR2 as YFSETQ. As DNA, the CDR3 is TGCGCCAGCAGCTTGGGTGAGACAGGGATTACCTACGAGCAGTACTTC. This encodes CASSLGETGITYEQYF.

The J gene is TRBJ2-4, the V gene TRBV24-1, with D possibly TRBD1 on 6 matching bases. Trimming removed 7 bases at V and 2 bases at J, with 17 bases between. This CDR3 is built from 16 residues. The germline V gene encodes CDR1 KGHDR and CDR2 SFDVKD. The CDR3 DNA sequence: TGTGCCACCAGCGATACCCCACAGGGTACCAAAAACATTCAGTACTTC. The encoded protein is CATSDTPQGTKNIQYF.

CDR3 amino acids: CASSFGDPHSWGNQPQHF. CDR3 in DNA: TGTGCCAGCAGTTTTGGAGACCCACACTCGTGGGGCAATCAGCCCCAGCATTTT. The chain joins TRBV12-3 or TRBV12-4 to TRBJ1-5; D unresolved. This CDR3 is built from 18 residues. V lost 3 bases, J lost 2 bases, and 20 bases lay in between.

This clonotype was detected once. The chain is built from TRBV6-5 and TRBJ2-1; D might be TRBD2 (7 bases). Trimming cost V 0 bases and J 8 bases, with 14 bases left between them. CDR1 is MNHEY, CDR2 SVGAGI, per germline. CDR3 length: 15 residues. The CDR3 sequence is CASSYSGGAADEQFF. The CDR3 coding sequence is TGTGCCAGCAGTTACTCTGGGGGGGCTGCGGATGAGCAGTTCTTC.

Turning to this clonotype: At one end the junction does not follow the germline gene, possibly because of a read error. This chain connects TRBV5-1 to TRBJ2-5; either TRBD1 or TRBD2 may fit D (5 bases each). Germline V gene sequence: CDR1 SGHRS, CDR2 YFSETQ. This CDR3 spans 13 amino acids. In DNA, the CDR3 is TGCGCCAGCAGCAGGGACGTTCAAGGGACCCAGTACTTC. It specifies CASSRDVQGTQYF.

This clonotype was detected only a few times. The gene calls are TRBV3-1 and TRBJ1-1; D unclear. CDR3 length equals 15 residues. Germline V CDR1 and CDR2: LGHDT, YNNKEL (reference sequence). The V and J ends lost 1 base and 3 bases respectively, with 12 bases between them. CDR3 sequence reads: CASSQATFGDTEAFF. The CDR3 DNA reads as TGTGCCAGCAGCCAAGCGACATTTGGGGACACTGAAGCTTTCTTT.

This chain joins TRBV6-5 and TRBJ2-5; the match to TRBD1 covers 9 bases. The CDR3 spans 15 residues. V was clipped by 0 bases and J by 5 bases; unmatched bases: 4. The germline V gene encodes CDR1 MNHEY and CDR2 SVGAGI. The CDR3 is CASSYSGQGLETQYF. In nucleotides, the CDR3 is TGTGCCAGCAGTTACTCGGGACAGGGACTTGAGACCCAGTACTTC.

This clonotype was detected only a few times. The rearrangement links TRBV10-1 to TRBJ1-5; maybe TRBD1 (6 bases). V was cut by 9 bases and J by 0 bases, with 15 bases left in between. The CDR3 has 15 residues. Germline CDR1 and CDR2: WNHNN and SYGVQD (reference sequence). CDR3 DNA sequence: TGCGCCAGGCACAGGGACGAGTATAGCAATCAGCCCCAGCATTTT. It codes for CARHRDEYSNQPQHF.

This clonotype has more than one count but fewer than ten. This rearrangement joins TRBV14 to TRBJ2-7; D not certain. The germline V gene encodes CDR1 SGHDN and CDR2 FVKESK. The CDR3 spans 13 residues. The V gene lost 4 bases and the J gene lost 0 bases, with 7 bases spanning the gap. CDR3: CASSLVPSYEQYF. CDR3 DNA: TGTGCCAGCAGCCTTGTCCCCTCCTACGAGCAGTACTTC.

CDR3 protein: CASSLGLWGSSTDTQYF. The CDR3 DNA reads TGTGCCAGCAGTTTAGGTTTGTGGGGGTCTAGCACAGATACGCAGTATTTT. V gene TRBV12-3 or TRBV12-4 combines with J gene TRBJ2-3; D tentatively fits TRBD1 or TRBD2 (5 bases each). V lost 1 base, J lost 0 bases, and 14 bases lay in between. This CDR3 contains 17 residues.

This sequence joins TRBV18 and TRBJ2-3; 10 bases agree with TRBD2. Germline CDR1 and CDR2: KGHSH and LQKENI. V dropped 1 base and J dropped 2; count of bases not matched to a gene: 6. This CDR3 spans 17 amino acids. CDR3 sequence reads: CASSPRLGTSATDTQYF. In nucleotides, the CDR3 is TGTGCCAGCTCACCACGGCTGGGGACTAGCGCCACAGATACGCAGTATTTT.

This clonotype was recorded a few times. This chain links TRBV7-2 with TRBJ2-7; D is uncertain. Trimming left V 0 bases short and J 0 bases short, with 9 bases between. Per germline, CDR1 SGHTA and CDR2 FQGNSA. The CDR3 runs to 15 residues. CDR3 in DNA: TGTGCCAGCAGCTTAGCGGTAACTAACTCCTACGAGCAGTACTTC. Amino acid sequence: CASSLAVTNSYEQYF.

In this sample, this clonotype turned up a few times. The V and J genes are TRBV10-1 and TRBJ2-1, with TRBD2 matching 9 bases. Germline V gives CDR1 WNHNN, CDR2 SYGVQD (reference sequence). The junction had 7 bases not matched to a gene; V was cut back by 4 bases and J by 3 bases. The CDR3 extends over 16 amino acids. As DNA, the CDR3 is TGCGCCAGCAGTGGGGGTAGCGGGGGCCTCTACAATGAGCAGTTCTTC. It yields the protein CASSGGSGGLYNEQFF.

The CDR3 DNA reads as TGTGCCAGCAGCCAAGGACCAGGAGGGGGGGAATCCTACAATGAGCAGTTCTTC. It translates to CASSQGPGGGESYNEQFF. V usage is TRBV4-2 and J usage is TRBJ2-1, with TRBD2 as a possible D gene (7 bases). V lost 1 base and J 1 base, leaving 17 bases between the germline ends. The germline V gene has CDR1 LGHNA and CDR2 YNFKEQ. The CDR3 is made up of 18 amino acids.

The chain joins TRBV29-1 to TRBJ1-1; perhaps TRBD1 as D (5 bases). The germline V gene encodes CDR1 SQVTM and CDR2 ANQGSEA. Trimming took off 4 bases at V and 0 bases at J, with 12 bases between the two ends. The CDR3 is made up of 14 amino acids. The CDR3 protein is CSVGRGAVNTEAFF. The CDR3 region has the DNA TGCAGCGTTGGGAGAGGGGCGGTGAACACTGAAGCTTTCTTT.